Listed below are T cell receptor beta chains from one sample, sequenced in a study of CD8 T cells in ankylosing spondylitis. TCRdb processed the 5' RACE reads anew with MiXCR; each CDR3 protein has one entry. The sample carries about 240,000 distinct CDR3 sequences, roughly 8.2% recorded once. The sample was blood, either unsorted or a sorted T cell fraction (not recorded which). These receptors originate from a female donor with ankylosing spondylitis or in good health (not recorded which). The CDR3 runs from the conserved cysteine through the conserved F or W. The order of the fields is clone size, D gene, V gene, J gene, CDR3 protein, CDR3 DNA. The D gene is left open where the match is weak. Clone size appears in some rows only: once, few, many, or a class for an expanded clone.

many	.	TRBV4-3	TRBJ2-1	CASSQAGLQGYNEQFF	TGCGCCAGCAGCCAAGCGGGCCTTCAGGGGTACAATGAGCAGTTCTTC
few	.	TRBV7-9	TRBJ2-3	CASSLEGYYTDTQYF	TGTGCCAGCAGCTTAGAGGGGTACTACACAGATACGCAGTATTTT
many	.	TRBV28	TRBJ1-2	CASSFQAGAGYTF	TGTGCCAGCAGTTTTCAAGCCGGCGCAGGCTACACCTTC
many	TRBD2	TRBV3-1	TRBJ2-5	CASSQERWTRQETQYF	TGTGCCAGCAGCCAAGAGAGGTGGACTAGGCAAGAGACCCAGTACTTC
many	.	TRBV7-2	TRBJ2-3	CASSPPSAHTDTQYF	TGTGCCAGCAGCCCCCCCTCTGCTCACACAGATACGCAGTATTTT
many	.	TRBV7-2	TRBJ2-2	CASSGYTGELFF	TGTGCCAGCAGCGGATACACCGGGGAGCTGTTTTTT
many	TRBD2	TRBV10-3	TRBJ2-3	CAISGLGTDTQYF	TGTGCCATCAGCGGACTAGGAACAGATACGCAGTATTTT
.	TRBD2	TRBV7-3	TRBJ2-7	CASSFGGTNYEQYF	TGTGCCAGCAGCTTCGGGGGGACGAACTACGAGCAGTACTTC
many	.	TRBV4-3	TRBJ2-3	CASSQDSDTQYF	TGCGCCAGCAGCCAAGACTCGGATACGCAGTATTTT
many	.	TRBV7-2	TRBJ1-1	CASSLATGRSTEAFF	TGTGCCAGCAGCTTGGCGACGGGGAGGAGCACTGAAGCTTTCTTT
few	.	TRBV30	TRBJ2-2	CARRGTGELFF	TGTGCCCGCAGGGGAACCGGGGAGCTGTTTTTT
many	TRBD2	TRBV29-1	TRBJ2-7	CSVEDQLAAKQYF	TGCAGCGTTGAAGATCAGCTAGCGGCGAAGCAGTACTTC
many	TRBD2	TRBV25-1	TRBJ2-7	CASSESLGGRNEQYF	TGTGCCAGCAGTGAATCCCTGGGCGGGAGAAACGAGCAGTACTTC
many	.	TRBV5-1	TRBJ2-7	CASKVAYSSYEQYF	TGCGCCAGCAAAGTAGCGTACAGCTCCTACGAGCAGTACTTC
few	.	TRBV7-2	TRBJ1-2	CASSLARDYGYTF	TGTGCCAGCAGCCTCGCCAGAGACTATGGCTACACCTTC
.	TRBD1	TRBV29-1	TRBJ2-1	CSFIPGQAYTEQFF	TGCAGCTTTATACCGGGACAGGCATACACTGAGCAGTTCTTC
many	.	TRBV12-3/TRBV12-4	TRBJ1-2	CASSPRGGGYTF	TGTGCCAGCAGTCCAAGGGGGGGTGGCTACACCTTC
many	TRBD1	TRBV12-3/TRBV12-4	TRBJ2-1	CASSLRTGGINEQFF	TGTGCCAGCAGTTTACGGACAGGGGGCATAAATGAGCAGTTCTTC
.	TRBD1	TRBV7-2	TRBJ1-1	CASSLDPDRVKTEAFF	TGTGCCAGCAGCCTAGATCCCGACAGGGTGAAAACTGAAGCTTTCTTT
many	.	TRBV6-1	TRBJ2-7	CASTPVGSSYEQYF	TGTGCCAGCACCCCCGTTGGGTCCTCCTACGAGCAGTACTTC
many	.	TRBV5-1	TRBJ2-1	CASSLLSNNEQFF	TGCGCCAGCAGCTTGTTATCTAACAATGAGCAGTTCTTC
many	.	TRBV29-1	TRBJ2-7	CSVAGGMSYEQYF	TGCAGCGTTGCTGGGGGGATGTCCTACGAGCAGTACTTC
many	.	TRBV6-1	TRBJ1-1	CASSLQRWNTEAFF	TGTGCCAGCAGCCTCCAGAGGTGGAACACTGAAGCTTTCTTT
many	.	TRBV20-1	TRBJ2-5	CSGIEGSEETQYF	TGCAGTGGGATCGAAGGTTCAGAGGAGACCCAGTACTTC
.	.	TRBV20-1	TRBJ2-3	CSPRLQEYTQYF	TGCAGTCCCAGACTCCAGGAATATACGCAGTATTTT
.	TRBD2	TRBV7-2	TRBJ2-7	CASSLAGKREGYEQYF	TGTGCCAGCAGCTTAGCGGGGAAGCGGGAGGGCTACGAGCAGTACTTC
many	.	TRBV7-9	TRBJ1-4	CASSSSGSTNEKLFF	TGTGCCAGCAGCTCCTCCGGGTCTACGAATGAAAAACTGTTTTTT
many	TRBD2	TRBV7-6	TRBJ2-1	CASSYGLAGYNEQFF	TGTGCCAGCAGCTACGGACTAGCGGGATACAATGAGCAGTTCTTC
many	TRBD1	TRBV6-1	TRBJ2-4	CASRGTGGRKNIQYF	TGTGCCAGCAGAGGTACAGGGGGAAGAAAAAACATTCAGTACTTC
many	.	TRBV7-9	TRBJ2-2	CASSTDWPNTGELFF	TGTGCCAGCAGTACCGACTGGCCGAACACCGGGGAGCTGTTTTTT
many	.	TRBV6-5	TRBJ1-6	CASSYGRNRPTLHF	TGTGCCAGCAGTTACGGAAGGAACAGACCGACCCTCCACTTT
many	TRBD1	TRBV5-1	TRBJ2-5	CASSIDRVETQYF	TGCGCCAGCAGTATTGACAGGGTGGAGACCCAGTACTTC
many	.	TRBV6-1	TRBJ1-5	CASSPAGGNQPQHF	TGTGCCAGCAGTCCCGCCGGAGGCAATCAGCCCCAGCATTTT
.	.	TRBV20-1	TRBJ2-1	CSALGPGEQFF	TGCAGTGCCCTTGGTCCGGGTGAGCAGTTCTTC
few	TRBD1	TRBV11-1	TRBJ2-1	CASSEDRGLGEQFF	TGTGCCAGCAGCGAGGACAGGGGGCTAGGTGAGCAGTTCTTC
many	.	TRBV20-1	TRBJ2-7	CSARDGSSLYEQYF	TGCAGTGCTAGAGATGGTAGTAGCTTATACGAGCAGTACTTC
many	.	TRBV20-1	TRBJ1-6	CSASQDRFYNSPLHF	TGCAGTGCTAGCCAGGACAGATTTTATAATTCACCCCTCCACTTT
many	TRBD2	TRBV25-1	TRBJ2-5	CASSAGLAGVETQYF	TGTGCCAGCAGTGCGGGACTAGCGGGGGTCGAGACCCAGTACTTC
many	TRBD1	TRBV12-3/TRBV12-4	TRBJ2-1	CASSSILGTGSSYEQFF	TGTGCCAGCAGTTCCATCCTCGGGACAGGGTCTTCGTATGAGCAGTTCTTC
.	TRBD2	TRBV5-1	TRBJ2-1	CASSHPPPSNGREGRREQFF	TGCGCCAGCAGCCATCCCCCCCCATCTAATGGGCGGGAGGGCCGGAGGGAGCAGTTCTTC
many	.	TRBV7-2	TRBJ1-2	CASSSSGPDGYTF	TGTGCCAGCAGCTCTTCAGGGCCGGATGGCTACACCTTC
many	.	TRBV21-1	TRBJ2-3	CASRTGLTDTQYF	TGTGCCAGCAGGACGGGACTCACAGATACGCAGTATTTT
many	TRBD2	TRBV11-2	TRBJ2-7	CASSLGGGRGTASYEQYF	TGTGCCAGCAGCCTCGGCGGGGGGCGCGGGACCGCCTCCTACGAGCAGTACTTC
many	TRBD2	TRBV24-1	TRBJ2-2	CATSDSGTSGNTGELFF	TGTGCCACCAGTGATTCCGGGACTAGCGGGAACACCGGGGAGCTGTTTTTT
.	.	TRBV5-6	TRBJ2-1	CASSLGVLQFF	TGTGCCAGCAGCTTGGGGGTCCTCCAGTTCTTC
many	.	TRBV29-1	TRBJ1-2	CSVEAVDRNLGYTF	TGCAGCGTTGAAGCCGTCGACAGAAACCTTGGCTACACCTTC
many	.	TRBV29-1	TRBJ2-3	CSVSGRATDTQYF	TGCAGCGTTTCGGGGAGAGCGACAGATACGCAGTATTTT
many	.	TRBV6-1	TRBJ2-7	CASSDPGQTKINYEQYF	TGTGCCAGCAGTGACCCTGGACAGACCAAGATTAACTACGAGCAGTACTTC
many	TRBD1	TRBV7-2	TRBJ2-1	CASSLGQGAYNEQFF	TGTGCCAGCAGCTTAGGACAGGGGGCGTACAATGAGCAGTTCTTC